Below are 6 T cell receptor beta chains sequenced from a single sample in a study of human T cells and chemical hapten exposure. Time point specified: patch test 1, 2 weeks after DPC sensitization. Treatment here: therapeutic diphenylcyclopropenone sensitization with weekly scalp DPC. TCRdb itself ran the RACE reads through MiXCR, one entry per CDR3 protein. The data show roughly 160,000 distinct CDR3 sequences, 13% to 15% seen once. Source: whole blood, taken in connection with sensitization to the hapten diphenylcyclopropenone (DPC). These receptors all stem from a woman aged 25 to 39 with alopecia areata. Some clones in this sample may be carry-over from other donors' samples.

The chain recombines TRBV5-1 with TRBJ2-1; TRBD1 aligns across 9 bases. This CDR3 spans 15 amino acids. From germline, CDR1 is SGHRS and CDR2 YFSETQ. The V gene end was trimmed by 4 bases and the J gene end by 1 base; junction bases not matched to a gene: 3. The CDR3 nucleotides are TGCGCCAGCAGCACAGGACAGGGGTCCTACAATGAGCAGTTCTTC. Amino acids: CASSTGQGSYNEQFF.

This clonotype was picked up many times. This chain uses TRBV12-5 with TRBJ2-5, with D unresolved. The germline V gene encodes CDR1 LGHNT and CDR2 FRNRAP. The CDR3 spans 10 residues. The ends were cut back, 6 bases at V and 4 bases at J, with 3 bases in the middle. The DNA for the CDR3 is TGTGCTAGTGGAGGAGAGACCCAGTACTTC. It encodes CASGGETQYF.

CDR3 sequence reads: CAWRIGNTDTQYF. The CDR3 DNA follows: TGTGCCTGGAGGATCGGGAACACAGATACGCAGTATTTT. This chain links TRBV30 with TRBJ2-3; a possible D gene is TRBD2 (5 bases). Germline V gives CDR1 GTSNPN, CDR2 SVGIG (reference sequence). The CDR3 consists of 13 residues. Trimming stripped 3 bases from V and 2 bases from J, with 9 bases between. The whole variable domain, filled in from reference TRBV30 and TRBJ2-3, reads SQTIHQWPATLVQPVGSPLSLECTVEGTSNPNLYWYRQAAGRGLQLLFYSVGIGQISSEVPQNLSASRPQDRQFILSSKKLLLSDSGFYLCAWRIGNTDTQYFGPGTRLTVL.

In its sample, this clonotype was seen many times. The junction departs from germline at one end; a sequencing error may be responsible. In DNA, the CDR3 is TGTGCCAGCAGCTTAGCAGGGGGCACTGAAGCTTTCTTT. It is translated as CASSLAGGTEAFF. The chain links TRBV12-3 or TRBV12-4 to TRBJ1-1; 7 nucleotides line up with TRBD1. The CDR3 spans 13 residues.

The genes are TRBV11-2 and TRBJ1-4; D remains ambiguous. Trimming shortened V by 3 bases and J by 8 bases, and 13 bases separated the two germline ends. The CDR3 has 14 residues. CDR1 is SGHAT and CDR2 is FQNNGV in the germline V gene. The CDR3, as DNA: TGTGCCAGCAGCTTTTCCCAGGCACTAGAAAAACTGTTTTTT. The encoded protein is CASSFSQALEKLFF.

About this clonotype: The final CDR3 position lacks the conserved phenylalanine or tryptophan, pointing to a likely read error. This chain links TRBV5-1 with TRBJ1-4; D gene ambiguous. V lost 2 bases and J lost 3, with 8 bases in between. Germline V gene lookup returns CDR1 SGHRS and CDR2 YFSETQ. The CDR3 is made up of 14 amino acids. This CDR3 reads CASSFHGANEKLFS. The CDR3 region has the DNA TGCGCCAGCAGCTTTCATGGTGCTAATGAAAAACTGTTTTCT.